This T cell receptor (beta chain) came from a study of Tregs in tolerant kidney transplant recipients. On the study more broadly: Related graft donors supplied nonmyeloablative bone marrow transplants, and mixed chimerism was transient. Overall study findings and caveats: Validation in larger populations is needed because few patients were studied.

Germline V gives CDR1 MDHEN, CDR2 SYDVKM. The germline V and J ends were trimmed by 5 bases and 4 bases, with 14 bases remaining between them. CDR3 length equals 14 residues. Clones were sequenced by immunoSEQ multiplex PCR, and TCRdb holds only the in-frame ones, with some missing. The data hold about 15,000 clones, with more than 50% observed a single time. CFSE-labeled recipient PBMCs were cultured more than five days with irradiated graft donor PBMCs, then FACS-sorted. As regards this clone: Its antigen is not identified.

This specimen consisted of CD4+ T cells from blood cultured with allogeneic cells, obtained before the transplant. The source of this sequence is a human patient who received a combined kidney and bone marrow transplant. The chain is built from TRBV28 and TRBJ1-2; TRBD1 is a possible D gene (5 bases). Here the CDR3 DNA reads TGTGCCAGCAGTACTATCCCGACAGCCTATGGCTACACCTTC. As protein: CASSTIPTAYGYTF.